These 11 T cell receptor beta chains were all obtained from the same sample, sequenced in a study of identifying expanded T cells in peripheral blood. TCRdb's copy holds only in-frame clones and misses some; the assay was immunoSEQ multiplex PCR. Of approximately 59,000 clones detected, about 92% appear once; the ten largest clones hold 3% to 4%. Material for sequencing was blood. Receptors originate from a person between 18 and 75 years old in good health.

The chain joins TRBV6-5 to TRBJ2-2; D is possibly TRBD1 (6 bases). Germline assignment: CDR1 MNHEY and CDR2 SVGAGI. V lost 9 bases, J lost 5 bases, and 10 bases lay in between. The CDR3 runs 12 residues. The CDR3 reads CASFTGTGELFF. The CDR3 DNA is TGTGCCAGTTTTACAGGGACCGGGGAGCTGTTTTTT.

The sample holds one count of this clone. This chain joins TRBV5-6 and TRBJ2-1, with 11 bases fitting TRBD2. CDR1 is SGHDT and CDR2 is YYEEEE in the germline V gene. Losses at the gene ends were 5 bases for V and 8 bases for J; bases not matched to a gene: 9. The CDR3 sequence is 15 residues long. CDR3 protein: CASRELAGDTYEQFF. CDR3 nucleotides: TGTGCCAGCAGGGAACTAGCGGGAGATACTTATGAGCAGTTCTTC.

The rearrangement uses TRBV28 and TRBJ2-5; D not certain. The CDR3 sequence is 14 residues long. From germline, CDR1 is MDHEN and CDR2 SYDVKM. Trimming cost V 1 base and J 3 bases, with 9 bases left between them. The DNA of the CDR3 is TGTGCCAGCAGTTTATTTGGAGATAAAGAGACCCAGTACTTC. It codes for CASSLFGDKETQYF. The full variable domain, with the rest looked up from reference TRBV28 and TRBJ2-5, is DVKVTQSSRYLVKRTGEKVFLECVQDMDHENMFWYRQDPGLGLRLIYFSYDVKMKEKGDIPEGYSVSREKKERFSLILESASTNQTSMYLCASSLFGDKETQYFGPGTRLLVL.

This clone has just one count. The rearrangement links TRBV9 to TRBJ2-7; 9 bases match TRBD2. This CDR3 contains 15 residues. Per the germline V gene, CDR1 is SGDLS and CDR2 is YYNGEE. Trimming removed 5 bases from V and 6 bases from J; junction bases left unmatched: 12. CDR3 residues: CASSAAGGPGGEQYF. CDR3 nucleotides: TGTGCCAGCAGTGCTGCGGGAGGGCCAGGAGGCGAGCAGTACTTC.

The CDR3, as DNA: TGTGCCAGTAGTATGCCTATCCTGGGACTAGCGGGAGGGACCGGGGAGCTGTTTTTT. It is translated as CASSMPILGLAGGTGELFF. V is TRBV19 and J is TRBJ2-2; 16 bases align to TRBD2. The germline CDR1 and CDR2 sequences are LNHDA and SQIVND (reference sequence). V was pared by 3 bases and J by 5 bases, with 9 bases of the junction left unmatched. This CDR3 region has 19 residues.

The CDR3 here is CASSQISGRGLPYEQYF. Here the CDR3 DNA reads TGCGCCAGCAGCCAAATTTCGGGCAGGGGGCTTCCCTACGAGCAGTACTTC. This chain uses TRBV4-3 with TRBJ2-7, with 8 positions matching TRBD1. V lost 2 bases and J lost 2; bases outside the gene matches: 11. The CDR3 has 17 amino acids. The germline V gene encodes CDR1 LGHNA and CDR2 YSLEER.

This clone was seen once. For the CDR3, the DNA is TGTGCCAGTACCCCCGTGCAGGGACCTCTGTATGGCTACACCTTC. Translated, it gives CASTPVQGPLYGYTF. The chain combines TRBV19 with TRBJ1-2; a weak D match, TRBD1 (5 bases). Trimming removed 7 bases from V and 5 bases from J, with 20 bases in between. Germline loops: CDR1 LNHDA, CDR2 SQIVND (reference sequence). The CDR3 consists of 15 residues.

The genes are TRBV6-5 and TRBJ2-1; 10 bases are a match to TRBD2. V lost 2 bases, J lost 4 bases, and 2 bases stayed unmatched. The CDR3 is 15 amino acids. Germline CDR1 and CDR2: MNHEY and SVGAGI. The CDR3 is CASSYGSGRYNEQFF. CDR3 in DNA: TGTGCCAGCAGTTACGGTAGCGGGAGGTACAATGAGCAGTTCTTC.

The chain links TRBV18 to TRBJ2-4; 7 positions agree with TRBD2. Germline trimming cut 0 bases from V and 8 bases from J; bases unmatched to any gene: 10. Germline CDR1 reads KGHSH; CDR2 reads LQKENI. The CDR3 spans 16 residues. CDR3 sequence: CASSPPGGSGFDIQYF. The CDR3 DNA reads as TGTGCCAGCTCACCACCGGGCGGGAGTGGGTTTGACATTCAGTACTTC.

This chain connects TRBV29-1 to TRBJ1-2; the D gene is possibly TRBD1 (5 bases). CDR3 size: 11 residues. CDR1 is SQVTM, CDR2 ANQGSEA, per germline. Trimming pared 5 bases from V and 4 bases from J, leaving 8 bases between. CDR3 DNA: TGCAGCGTTCGGGGGGTCTATGGCTACACCTTC. Amino acids: CSVRGVYGYTF.

This sequence joins TRBV4-1 and TRBJ2-1; the D is unclear. V lost 0 bases to trimming and J lost 8 bases, with 8 bases between them. Per germline, CDR1 MGHRA and CDR2 YSYEKL. The CDR3 loop spans 13 amino acids. The DNA for the CDR3 is TGCGCCAGCAGCCAAGATCCGTTCGATGAGCAGTTCTTC. This translates into CASSQDPFDEQFF.